Sequencing of this TCR beta chain was carried out in a study of T cells in Graves' hyperthyroidism and ophthalmopathy. Trimming left V 3 bases short and J 2 bases short, with 14 bases between. CDR1 and CDR2 (germline): MDHEN, SYDVKM. The CDR3 is made up of 15 amino acids. This clonotype has at least ten counts. TCR beta CDR3 regions were amplified from RNA transcripts. A set of HTBI primers served as the primers for a first-round RT-PCR of the TCR CDR3. Via MiXCR, TCRdb re-called the multiplex PCR reads, giving one row per CDR3 protein. The sample yields 350,000 to 400,000 distinct CDR3 sequences, about 15% seen once.

The sample consisted of blood. This clonotype was sampled from a woman in her 30s with Graves' hyperthyroidism. This chain connects TRBV28 to TRBJ2-7; TRBD2 might be the D (5 bases). CDR3 sequence reads: CASSFEAASAYEQYF. CDR3 in DNA: TGTGCCAGCAGTTTCGAAGCGGCTTCGGCCTACGAGCAGTACTTC. The whole variable domain, remainder taken from reference TRBV28 and TRBJ2-7, is DVKVTQSSRYLVKRTGEKVFLECVQDMDHENMFWYRQDPGLGLRLIYFSYDVKMKEKGDIPEGYSVSREKKERFSLILESASTNQTSMYLCASSFEAASAYEQYFGPGTRLTVT.